This T cell receptor (beta chain) was found in a study of blood T cells in healthy people across ages. This clonotype was seen only a few times. Together with a sample-barcoded 5' primer, a J-beta primer mix was included in a second PCR lasting about 6 to 11 cycles. Each CDR3 protein is one row after TCRdb ran MiXCR on the 5' RACE reads. The sample comprises fewer than 1,200,000 distinct CDR3 sequences, about 25% of which are singletons, and 0.65% to 0.75% rests with the top ten. With 5 bases clipped from V and 6 bases from J, the junction kept 13 bases outside the gene matches. There are 17 residues in the CDR3. Germline V gene lookup returns CDR1 DFQATT and CDR2 SNEGSKA (reference sequence). The same data also went into a second study, on T cells of mothers and their children.

The sequenced material came from blood. The V call is TRBV20-1, the J call TRBJ1-4; 12 bases match TRBD1. The source of this sequence is a girl aged 2 to 9 in good health. The CDR3 sequence is CSALGGQGAVLDEKLFF. CDR3 coding DNA: TGCAGTGCTCTGGGGGGACAGGGGGCTGTTTTGGATGAAAAACTGTTTTTT.